The sequence of this TCR beta chain was determined in a study of blood T cell repertoires in COVID-19. As for the study in general: PBMCs, B-cell-depleted T cells, or T cells were the source of the cDNA or gDNA that made up the material.

Source study methods: Cell counts per sample came from amplifying reference gene primers. This table comes from immunoSEQ multiplex PCR, and its TCRdb copy is limited to in-frame clones, with some not included. The DNA was the basis for D and trimming; V, J and clone size are from that table. The sample shows approximately 140,000 clones, about 80% of them seen only once. The CDR3 has 15 amino acids. CDR1 MDHEN and CDR2 SYDVKM come from the germline V gene. V was clipped by 6 bases and J by 2 bases; unmatched bases: 3. This rearrangement joins TRBV28 to TRBJ1-5, with 11 bases lining up with TRBD1. The sequence was obtained from a man between 50 and 59 years old with acute or convalescent COVID-19. Sequenced material: peripheral blood. The CDR3 DNA sequence: TGTGCCAGCAGGGACAGGGGGCCGGGCAATCAGCCCCAGCATTTT. The encoded protein is CASRDRGPGNQPQHF.